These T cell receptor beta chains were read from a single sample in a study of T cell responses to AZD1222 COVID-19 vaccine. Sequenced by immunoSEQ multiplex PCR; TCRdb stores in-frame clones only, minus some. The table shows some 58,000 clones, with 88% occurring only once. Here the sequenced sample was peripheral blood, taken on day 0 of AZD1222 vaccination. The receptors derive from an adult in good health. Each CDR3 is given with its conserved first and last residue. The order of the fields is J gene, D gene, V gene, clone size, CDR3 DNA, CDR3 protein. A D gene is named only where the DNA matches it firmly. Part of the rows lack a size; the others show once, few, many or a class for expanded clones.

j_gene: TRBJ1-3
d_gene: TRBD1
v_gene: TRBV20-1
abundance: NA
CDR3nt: TGCAGTGCTAGTCCGGGACAGGTTGGAAACACCATATATTTT
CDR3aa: CSASPGQVGNTIYF

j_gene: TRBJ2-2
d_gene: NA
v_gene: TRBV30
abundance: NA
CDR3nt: TGTGCCTGGGAGGGGGTAGGCACCGGGGAGCTGTTTTTT
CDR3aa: CAWEGVGTGELFF

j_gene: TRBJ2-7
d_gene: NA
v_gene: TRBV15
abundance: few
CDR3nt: TGTGCCACCAGCAGATCATCAGCTTCGGGATTTGGCCTCTCGAGCTCCTACGAGCAGTACTTC
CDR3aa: CATSRSSASGFGLSSSYEQYF

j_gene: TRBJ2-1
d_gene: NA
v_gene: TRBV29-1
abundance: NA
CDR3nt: TGCAGCGGGTCGGGGGACCCTGGGAATGAGCAGTTCTTC
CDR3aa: CSGSGDPGNEQFF

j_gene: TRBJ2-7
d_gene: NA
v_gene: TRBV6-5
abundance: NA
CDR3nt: TGTGCCAGCAGGCAGAGGGGAGGCGACTACGAGCAGTACTTC
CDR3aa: CASRQRGGDYEQYF

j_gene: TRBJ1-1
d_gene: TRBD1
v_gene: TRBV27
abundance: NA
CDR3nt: TGTGCCAGCAGTTTAATCCAGGGGGGGACTGAAGCTTTCTTT
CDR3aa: CASSLIQGGTEAFF

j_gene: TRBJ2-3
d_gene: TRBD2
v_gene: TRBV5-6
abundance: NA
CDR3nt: TGTGCCAGCAGCTTCCTAGCGGGTAACACAGATACGCAGTATTTT
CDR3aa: CASSFLAGNTDTQYF

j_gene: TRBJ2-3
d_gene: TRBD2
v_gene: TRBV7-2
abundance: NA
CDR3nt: TGTGCCAGCAGCTCCCAACTAGCGGGAGGGCCTCACCGGCCAGATACGCAGTATTTT
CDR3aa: CASSSQLAGGPHRPDTQYF

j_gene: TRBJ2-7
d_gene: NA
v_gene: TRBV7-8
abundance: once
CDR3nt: TGTGCCAGCAGCCCACAAAACGAGCAGTACTTC
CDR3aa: CASSPQNEQYF

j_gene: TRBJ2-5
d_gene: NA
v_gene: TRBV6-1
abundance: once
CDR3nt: TGTGCCAGCAGTGATGGCAGGGAGACCCAGTACTTC
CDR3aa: CASSDGRETQYF

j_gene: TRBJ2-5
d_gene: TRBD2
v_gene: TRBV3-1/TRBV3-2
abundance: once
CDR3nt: TGTGCCAGCAGCGCCCCGGCGGGAGGAGAAGAGACCCAGTACTTC
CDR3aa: CASSAPAGGEETQYF

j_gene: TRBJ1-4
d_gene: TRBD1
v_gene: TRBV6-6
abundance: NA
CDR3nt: TGTGCCAGCAGTTTCGGACAGGCGGGCAATGAAAAACTGTTTTTT
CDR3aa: CASSFGQAGNEKLFF

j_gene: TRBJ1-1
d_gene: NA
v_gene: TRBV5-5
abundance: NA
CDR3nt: TGTGCCAGCAGCTTGGGGGGGACGACTGAAGCTTTCTTT
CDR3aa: CASSLGGTTEAFF

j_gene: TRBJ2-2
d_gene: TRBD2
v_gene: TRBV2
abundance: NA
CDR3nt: TGTGCCAGCAGCCTAGCGGGAGGGCCGAGGGCCGGGGAGCTGTTTTTT
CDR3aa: CASSLAGGPRAGELFF

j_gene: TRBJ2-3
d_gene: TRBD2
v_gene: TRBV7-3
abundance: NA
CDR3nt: TGTGCCACTTCGGGCGGGAGTGGTACAGATACGCAGTATTTT
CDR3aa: CATSGGSGTDTQYF

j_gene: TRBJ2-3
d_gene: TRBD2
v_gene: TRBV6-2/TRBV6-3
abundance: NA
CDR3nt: TGTGCCAGCAGCCACGGACTAGCGGGAGGCCCAACTACCACAGATACGCAGTATTTT
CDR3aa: CASSHGLAGGPTTTDTQYF

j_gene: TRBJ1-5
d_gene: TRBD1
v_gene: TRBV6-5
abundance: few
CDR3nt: TGTGCCAGCAGGGTTACAGGGGATAGCAATCAGCCCCAGCATTTT
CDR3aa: CASRVTGDSNQPQHF

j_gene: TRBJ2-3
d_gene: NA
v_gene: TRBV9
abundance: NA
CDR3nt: TGTGCCAGCAGCGTAGGCAGCACAGATACGCAGTATTTT
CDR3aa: CASSVGSTDTQYF

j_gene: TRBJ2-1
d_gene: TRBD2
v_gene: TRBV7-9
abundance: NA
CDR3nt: TGTGCCAGCAGCTTACTCTGGGGGGCTAGCGGGATGTACAATGAGCAGTTCTTC
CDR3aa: CASSLLWGASGMYNEQFF

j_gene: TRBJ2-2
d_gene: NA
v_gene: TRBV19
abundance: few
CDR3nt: TGTGCCAGTAAGGAGGCTCACGTCTACACCGGGGAGCTGTTTTTT
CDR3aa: CASKEAHVYTGELFF

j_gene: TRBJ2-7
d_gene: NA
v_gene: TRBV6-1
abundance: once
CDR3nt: TGTGCCAGCAGTGGATTCCCGACAAGGGAACCTTACGAGCAGTACTTC
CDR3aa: CASSGFPTREPYEQYF

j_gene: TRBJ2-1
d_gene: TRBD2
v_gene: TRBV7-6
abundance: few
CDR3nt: TGTGCCAGCAGCTTAGCTTTAAGCGGGAGTGATGAGCAGTTCTTC
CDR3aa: CASSLALSGSDEQFF

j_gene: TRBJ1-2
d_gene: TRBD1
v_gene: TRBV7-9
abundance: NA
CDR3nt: TGTGCCAGCAGCCTAGGGGGACAGGTTAGAGATGGCTACACCTTC
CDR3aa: CASSLGGQVRDGYTF

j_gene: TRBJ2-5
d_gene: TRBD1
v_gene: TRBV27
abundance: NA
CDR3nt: TGTGCCAGCAGTTTATACCAGGGGGCGCGGGAGACCCAGTACTTC
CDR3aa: CASSLYQGARETQYF

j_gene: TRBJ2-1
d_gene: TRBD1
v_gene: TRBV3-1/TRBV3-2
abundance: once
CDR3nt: TGTGCCAGCAGCCAAGGGGACAGGGACCCGTTCTTC
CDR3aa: CASSQGDRDPFF

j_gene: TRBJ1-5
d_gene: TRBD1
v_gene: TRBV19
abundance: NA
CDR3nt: TGTGCCAGTAGTTCAATGGACAGGGGGCATGGTCAGCCCCAGCATTTT
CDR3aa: CASSSMDRGHGQPQHF

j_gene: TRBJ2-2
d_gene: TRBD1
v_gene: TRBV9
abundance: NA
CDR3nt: TGTGCCAGCAGCGGCCCGACAGGGGTTGGGGGGACCGGGGAGCTGTTTTTT
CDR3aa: CASSGPTGVGGTGELFF

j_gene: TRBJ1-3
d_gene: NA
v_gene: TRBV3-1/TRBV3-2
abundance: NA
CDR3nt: TGTGCCAGCAGCCAAGATTCGCGACCCGGAAACACCATATATTTT
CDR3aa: CASSQDSRPGNTIYF

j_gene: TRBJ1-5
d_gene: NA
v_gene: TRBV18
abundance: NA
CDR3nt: TGTGCCAGCTCACCACTCAAGGATCAGCCCCAGCATTTT
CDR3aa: CASSPLKDQPQHF

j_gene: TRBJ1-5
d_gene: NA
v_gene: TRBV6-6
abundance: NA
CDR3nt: TGTGCCAGCAGTTACCTCAATCAGCCCCAGCATTTT
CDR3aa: CASSYLNQPQHF

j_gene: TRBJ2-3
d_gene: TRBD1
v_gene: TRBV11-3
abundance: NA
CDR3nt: TGTGCCAGCCGACAGGGCGGAACGCAGTATTTT
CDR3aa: CASRQGGTQYF

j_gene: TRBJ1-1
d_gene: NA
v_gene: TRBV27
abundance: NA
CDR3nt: TGTGCCAGCAGTCCGACTCACTGGCAGGGACGCCCGAACACTGAAGCTTTCTTT
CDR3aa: CASSPTHWQGRPNTEAFF

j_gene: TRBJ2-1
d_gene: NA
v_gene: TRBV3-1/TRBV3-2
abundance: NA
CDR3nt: TGTGCCAGCAGCCAAGTTGGGTTCAGAACCTACAATGAGCAGTTCTTC
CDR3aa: CASSQVGFRTYNEQFF

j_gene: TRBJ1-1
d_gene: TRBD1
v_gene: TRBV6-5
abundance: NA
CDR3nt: TGTGCCAGCAGTTCGACAGGGGGAAACACTGAAGCTTTCTTT
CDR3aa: CASSSTGGNTEAFF

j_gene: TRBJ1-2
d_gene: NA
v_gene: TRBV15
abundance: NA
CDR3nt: TGTGCCACCAGCAGCGGCAGGGGAGACTATGGCTACACCTTC
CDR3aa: CATSSGRGDYGYTF

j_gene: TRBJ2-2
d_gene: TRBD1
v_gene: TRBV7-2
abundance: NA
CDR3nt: TGTGCCAGCAGGGGGACGTCCGGGACAGGGACGTGGAAGACCGGGGAGCTGTTTTTT
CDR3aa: CASRGTSGTGTWKTGELFF

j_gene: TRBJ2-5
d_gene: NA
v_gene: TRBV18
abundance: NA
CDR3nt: TGTGCCAGCTCACCCCCGGGCCTCCAAGAGACCCAGTACTTC
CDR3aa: CASSPPGLQETQYF

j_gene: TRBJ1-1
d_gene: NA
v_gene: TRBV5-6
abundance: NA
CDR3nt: TGTGCCAGCAGCTCGAACCAGGGGCTGAACACTGAAGCTTTCTTT
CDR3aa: CASSSNQGLNTEAFF

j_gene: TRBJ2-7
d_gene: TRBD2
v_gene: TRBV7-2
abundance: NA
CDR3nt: TGTGCCAGCAGCCTCTCCGGGTTAGCGGGAGACGAGCAGTACTTC
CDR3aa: CASSLSGLAGDEQYF

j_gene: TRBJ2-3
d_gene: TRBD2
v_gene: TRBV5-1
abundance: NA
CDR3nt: TGCGCCAGCAGCTTGGGTTCTAGCGGGATTTATACAGATACGCAGTATTTT
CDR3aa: CASSLGSSGIYTDTQYF

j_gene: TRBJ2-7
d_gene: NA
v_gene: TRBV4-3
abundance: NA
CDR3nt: TGCGCCAGCAGCCAAGATCGCCACGAGCAGTACTTC
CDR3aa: CASSQDRHEQYF

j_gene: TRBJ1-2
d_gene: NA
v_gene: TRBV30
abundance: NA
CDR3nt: TGTGCCTGGAGTGTACGATGGGGCGAAGGCTACACCTTC
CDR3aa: CAWSVRWGEGYTF

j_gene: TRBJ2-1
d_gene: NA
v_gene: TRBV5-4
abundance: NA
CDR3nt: TGTGCCAGCAGCTTGGGGTCAGCGCCCTCCTACAATGAGCAGTTCTTC
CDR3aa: CASSLGSAPSYNEQFF

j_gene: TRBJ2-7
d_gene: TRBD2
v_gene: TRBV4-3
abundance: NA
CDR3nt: TGCGCCAGCAGCCCTCGGCCAGCGGGAGACAACGAGCAGTACTTC
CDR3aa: CASSPRPAGDNEQYF

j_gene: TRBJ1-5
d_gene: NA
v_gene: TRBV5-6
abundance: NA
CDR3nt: TGTGCCAGCAGCCTGACAGGTTCAGGCAATCAGCCCCAGCATTTT
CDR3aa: CASSLTGSGNQPQHF

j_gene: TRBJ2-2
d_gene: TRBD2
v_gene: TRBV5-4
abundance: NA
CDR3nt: TGTGCCAGCAGCTTGGACGGGAGGGCCACCGGGGAGCTGTTTTTT
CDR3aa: CASSLDGRATGELFF